What follows describes a single TCR beta chain. As originally analysed: Amplification with reference gene primers provided the estimates of nucleated cell counts. Clones were read by immunoSEQ multiplex PCR, and TCRdb kept only the in-frame ones, dropping some. V and J calls plus clone size are reproduced from that table; the DNA served to infer D and trimming. The sample contains roughly 84,000 clones, approximately 80% of which appear only once. This specimen comes from a study of blood T cell repertoires in COVID-19. Study-level information: The origin of the acute and convalescent COVID-19 samples was the United States, Italy and Spain. From T cells, B-cell-depleted T cells, or PBMCs came the material, which was cDNA or gDNA.

Germline-derived CDR1 and CDR2 are KGHSH and LQKENI. Trimming took 1 base from V and 3 from J, leaving 9 bases between them. The CDR3 has 15 amino acids. The sequence was collected from a woman between 35 and 50 years old with active or convalescent COVID-19. Sequenced input: peripheral blood. The chain has TRBV18 and TRBJ2-2; D is perhaps TRBD1 (5 bases). The CDR3 DNA sequence: TGTGCCAGCTCACCACTGGACACCTACACCGGGGAGCTGTTTTTT. Protein product: CASSPLDTYTGELFF.